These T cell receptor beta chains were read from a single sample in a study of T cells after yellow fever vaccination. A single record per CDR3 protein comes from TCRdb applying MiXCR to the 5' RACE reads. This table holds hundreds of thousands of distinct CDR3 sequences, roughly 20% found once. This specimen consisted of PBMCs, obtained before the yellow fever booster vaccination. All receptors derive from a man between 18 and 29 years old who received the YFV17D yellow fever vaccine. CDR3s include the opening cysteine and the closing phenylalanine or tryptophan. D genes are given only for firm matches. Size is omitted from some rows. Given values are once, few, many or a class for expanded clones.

TGTGCCAGCAGCTTACAGCGGGGGGGCCACGGGGAGCTGTTTTTT,CASSLQRGGHGELFF,TRBD2,TRBV7-9,TRBJ2-2,.
TGTGCCAGCAGCTTACAGGATACTAACTATGGCTACACCTTC,CASSLQDTNYGYTF,.,TRBV5-6,TRBJ1-2,many
TGCGCCAGCAGCCAAGAGTTGGGGAACACTGAAGCTTTCTTT,CASSQELGNTEAFF,.,TRBV4-3,TRBJ1-1,.
TGTGCCAGTAGTGACGGACAGGGAGGCCTTCCGTACTTC,CASSDGQGGLPYF,TRBD1,TRBV19,TRBJ2-7,.
TGTGCCAGCAGCCTTACCCTAGCGGGGTACTTGGAGACCCAGTACTTC,CASSLTLAGYLETQYF,TRBD2,TRBV7-2,TRBJ2-5,.
TGTGCCAGCAGCTTATCAGGGGGCACCGGGGAGCTGTTTTTT,CASSLSGGTGELFF,TRBD1,TRBV7-3,TRBJ2-2,.
TGTGCCAGCAGCTACTTCTACCGGGCAGATACGCAGTATTTT,CASSYFYRADTQYF,.,TRBV7-9,TRBJ2-3,.
TGTGCCAGCAGCCGGGGACAGGAATATCCCTACGAGCAGTACTTC,CASSRGQEYPYEQYF,TRBD1,TRBV5-4,TRBJ2-7,.
TGTGCCACCAGCAGAGATACTGAAAAACTGTTTTTT,CATSRDTEKLFF,.,TRBV15,TRBJ1-4,.
TGCGCCAGCAGCCCTGACGTCCAGGATGAAAAACTGTTTTTT,CASSPDVQDEKLFF,.,TRBV4-1,TRBJ1-4,.
TGTGCCAGCAGCACCCTACCACAGGGGAGAACCGGAGTAGTCATTCAGTACTTC,CASSTLPQGRTGVVIQYF,.,TRBV21-1,TRBJ2-4,.
TGTGCCAGCAGCGTAAGTGGAGCCGAGCAGTACTTC,CASSVSGAEQYF,.,TRBV9,TRBJ2-7,.
TGCGCCAGCAGCCAAATGGGTTTTGGCTATGGCTACACCTTC,CASSQMGFGYGYTF,.,TRBV4-1,TRBJ1-2,.
TGTGCCAGCAGCGCGGTCCGGGACGGATTTAATTCACCCCTCCACTTT,CASSAVRDGFNSPLHF,.,TRBV11-2,TRBJ1-6,few
TGTGCCAGCTCCCGGGACAGGCAGCCCTATGGCTACACCTTC,CASSRDRQPYGYTF,TRBD1,TRBV18,TRBJ1-2,.
TGTGCCAGCAGCTTCGACAGGGTCTACGAGCAGTACTTC,CASSFDRVYEQYF,TRBD1,TRBV7-9,TRBJ2-7,many
TGCAGTGCCCCCCGGGACTTCTACAATGAGCAGTTCTTC,CSAPRDFYNEQFF,.,TRBV20-1,TRBJ2-1,many
TGTGCCAGCAGCTTACAGGGGGCGCTGGGCGAGCAGTACTTC,CASSLQGALGEQYF,TRBD1,TRBV7-9,TRBJ2-7,few
TGTGCCAGCAGTACTGGACAACCTCAGCCCCAGCATTTT,CASSTGQPQPQHF,.,TRBV6-6,TRBJ1-5,.
TGTGCCAGCATGCTGGGCGGGGAAAGCACAGATACGCAGTATTTT,CASMLGGESTDTQYF,.,TRBV6-5,TRBJ2-3,few
TGTGCCAGCAGCTTTGGGGGGGCAGGAACGCAGTATTTT,CASSFGGAGTQYF,.,TRBV7-3,TRBJ2-3,few
TGTGCCAGCAGCTTCCCGGCGGGGGGGAACAATGAGCAGTTCTTC,CASSFPAGGNNEQFF,TRBD2,TRBV7-9,TRBJ2-1,.
TGTGCCAGCAGTTTAAGCCCGACTTACAATGAGCAGTTCTTC,CASSLSPTYNEQFF,.,TRBV12-3/TRBV12-4,TRBJ2-1,many
TGTGCCAGCAGTAGGTATGAGCAGTTCTTC,CASSRYEQFF,.,TRBV12-3/TRBV12-4,TRBJ2-1,few
TGTGCCAGCAGCTATAGCTATTTT,CASSYSYF,.,TRBV7-2,TRBJ2-3,once
TGTGCCAGCAGCTTAGATATTAGCGGGGGGGCCTCAGATACGCAGTATTTT,CASSLDISGGASDTQYF,TRBD2,TRBV7-2,TRBJ2-3,few
TGTGCCAGCAGCTCCAGGGGGTTCTACACTGAAGCTTTCTTT,CASSSRGFYTEAFF,TRBD1,TRBV7-9,TRBJ1-1,.
TGTGCCAGCAGCGGGACCCGGTGGGATGAGCAGTTCTTC,CASSGTRWDEQFF,.,TRBV12-3/TRBV12-4,TRBJ2-1,.
TGTGCCAGCAGTTACGACGGGACAGTCACAGATACGCAGTATTTT,CASSYDGTVTDTQYF,TRBD1,TRBV6-5,TRBJ2-3,.
TGCAGTGTCTACCTTACCCGCACAGATACGCAGTATTTT,CSVYLTRTDTQYF,.,TRBV20-1,TRBJ2-3,.
TGTGCCAGCAGCTACGCTGGGGCACGGAATGGCTACACCTTC,CASSYAGARNGYTF,.,TRBV7-2,TRBJ1-2,.
TGTGCCAGCAGCCCCAAGGCGGGGCGAGCCTACAATGAGCAGTTCTTC,CASSPKAGRAYNEQFF,.,TRBV9,TRBJ2-1,few